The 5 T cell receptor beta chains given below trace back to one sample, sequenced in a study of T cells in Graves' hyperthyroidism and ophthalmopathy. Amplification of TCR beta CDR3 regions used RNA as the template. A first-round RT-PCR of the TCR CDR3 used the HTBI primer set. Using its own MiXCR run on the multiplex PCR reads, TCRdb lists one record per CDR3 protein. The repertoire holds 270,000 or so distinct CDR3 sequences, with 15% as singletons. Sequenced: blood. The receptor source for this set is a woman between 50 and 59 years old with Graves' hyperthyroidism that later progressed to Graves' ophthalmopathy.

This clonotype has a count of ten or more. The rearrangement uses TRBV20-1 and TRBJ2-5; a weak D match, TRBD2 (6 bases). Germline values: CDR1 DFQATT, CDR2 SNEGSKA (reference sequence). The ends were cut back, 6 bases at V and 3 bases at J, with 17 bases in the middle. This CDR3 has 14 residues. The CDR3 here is CSAPRSREEETQYF. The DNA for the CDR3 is TGCAGTGCCCCCCGGTCCAGGGAGGAAGAGACCCAGTACTTC.

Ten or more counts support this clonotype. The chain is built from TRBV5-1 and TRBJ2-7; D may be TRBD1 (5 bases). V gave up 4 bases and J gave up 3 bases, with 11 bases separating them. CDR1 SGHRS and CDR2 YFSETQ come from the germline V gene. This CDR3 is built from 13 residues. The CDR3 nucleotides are TGCGCCAGCAGCCCCGACAGCCTCTACGAGCAGTACTTC. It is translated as CASSPDSLYEQYF.

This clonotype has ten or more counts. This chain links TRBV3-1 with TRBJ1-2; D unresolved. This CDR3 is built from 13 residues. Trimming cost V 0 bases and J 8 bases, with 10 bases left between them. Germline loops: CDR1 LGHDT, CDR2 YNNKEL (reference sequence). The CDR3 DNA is TGTGCCAGCAGCCAAGAACCCGGGAGCGGCTACACCTTC. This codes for CASSQEPGSGYTF.

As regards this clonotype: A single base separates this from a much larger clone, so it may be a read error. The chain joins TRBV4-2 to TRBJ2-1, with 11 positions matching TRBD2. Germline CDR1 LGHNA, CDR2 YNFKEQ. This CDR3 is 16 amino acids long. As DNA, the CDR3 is TGTACCAGCAGCCCCATTCTAGCGGGAGGCTACAATGAGCAGTTCTTC. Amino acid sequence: CTSSPILAGGYNEQFF.

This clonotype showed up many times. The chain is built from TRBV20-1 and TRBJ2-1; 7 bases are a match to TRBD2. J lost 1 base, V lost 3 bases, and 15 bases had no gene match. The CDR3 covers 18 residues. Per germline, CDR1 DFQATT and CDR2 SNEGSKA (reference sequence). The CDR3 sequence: CSASLTLTGGWSYNEQFF. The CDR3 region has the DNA TGCAGTGCTAGTCTTACATTAACGGGGGGTTGGTCCTACAATGAGCAGTTCTTC.